The 25 T cell receptor beta chains given below trace back to one sample, sequenced in a study of vaccination and CD4 T cells after COVID-19. TCRdb itself ran the PCR reads through MiXCR, one entry per CDR3 protein. The data hold 26,000 or so distinct CDR3 sequences, with roughly 50% observed a single time. Stated time point: late sampling 161 to 241 days after vaccination in three convalescent patients. Sequenced here: CD4+ T cells from blood, sampled about 7 months after SARS-CoV-2 vaccination. The source of these receptors is a human donor who had recovered from COVID-19.

The chain employs TRBV4-1 and TRBJ2-7; D is uncertain. The CDR3 sequence is 15 residues long. Germline V CDR1 and CDR2: MGHRA, YSYEKL. The V end lost 4 bases, the J end lost 2 bases, and 15 bases lay between the germline ends. The CDR3 region has the DNA TGCGCCAGCAGCCCACCACAAAAAGGGACCTACGAGCAGTACTTC. This codes for CASSPPQKGTYEQYF.

The rearrangement joins TRBV7-2 to TRBJ1-5; D is unclear. The CDR3 has 18 residues. V was shortened by 1 base and J by 0 bases, with 16 bases between the two germline ends. Looked up from germline, CDR1 is SGHTA and CDR2 is FQGNSA. The CDR3 DNA follows: TGTGCCAGCAGCTTAGTCGTCGGCAGCCCATATAGCAATCAGCCCCAGCATTTT. This gives the protein CASSLVVGSPYSNQPQHF.

The chain couples TRBV6-4 to TRBJ2-7; D unresolved. Germline V gives CDR1 MRHNA, CDR2 SNTAGT. This CDR3 comprises 11 residues. The ends were cut back, 6 bases at V and 3 bases at J, with 6 bases in the middle. In DNA, the CDR3 is TGTGCCAGCAGGAGACACTACGAGCAGTACTTC. It is translated as CASRRHYEQYF.

The CDR3 sequence: CSAKGLAGVETQYF. The CDR3 DNA follows: TGCAGTGCTAAGGGACTAGCGGGAGTAGAGACCCAGTACTTC. The chain has TRBV20-1 and TRBJ2-5; TRBD2 matches at 14 bases. The CDR3 length is 14 residues. J was trimmed by 4 bases and V by 4 bases; bases with no gene match: 2. The germline CDR1 and CDR2 sequences are DFQATT and SNEGSKA (reference sequence).

V gene TRBV5-6 combines with J gene TRBJ2-5; a possible D gene is TRBD2 (6 bases). V was trimmed by 5 bases and J by 5 bases, leaving 7 bases between them. This CDR3 comprises 11 residues. Germline values: CDR1 SGHDT, CDR2 YYEEEE. CDR3: CASSRGETQYF. CDR3 coding DNA: TGTGCCAGCAGTCGGGGGGAGACCCAGTACTTC. The full variable domain, completed using reference TRBV5-6 and TRBJ2-5, is DAGVTQSPTHLIKTRGQQVTLRCSPKSGHDTVSWYQQALGQGPQFIFQYYEEEERQRGNFPDRFSGHQFPNYSSELNVNALLLGDSALYLCASSRGETQYFGPGTRLLVL.

Concerning this clonotype itself: An end of the junction does not agree with germline; a read error may underlie this. This chain connects TRBV20-1 to TRBJ2-7; 9 bases align to TRBD1. Germline V gene sequence: CDR1 DFQATT, CDR2 SNEGSKA (reference sequence). CDR3 length equals 12 residues. CDR3 residues: CSAGQGSYEQYF. Here the CDR3 DNA reads TGCAGTGCTGGACAGGGGTCCTACGAGCAGTACTTT.

The rearrangement joins TRBV7-9 to TRBJ2-5, with a possible D match to TRBD2 (5 bases). The CDR3 length is 13 residues. Germline CDR1 is SEHNR and CDR2 is FQNEAQ (reference sequence). Trimming left V 1 base short and J 5 bases short, with 8 bases between. The CDR3 DNA is TGTGCCAGCAGCTTAGGGTCGGGGGAGACCCAGTACTTC. Translation gives CASSLGSGETQYF. Supplemented by reference TRBV7-9 and TRBJ2-5, the full variable domain reads DTGVSQNPRHKITKRGQNVTFRCDPISEHNRLYWYRQTLGQGPEFLTYFQNEAQLEKSRLLSDRFSAERPKGSFSTLEIQRTEQGDSAMYLCASSLGSGETQYFGPGTRLLVL.

The table lists this clonotype with a few counts. V usage is TRBV2 and J usage is TRBJ2-5; D might be TRBD2 (7 bases). Germline loops: CDR1 SNHLY, CDR2 FYNNEI. V lost 4 bases to trimming and J lost 5 bases, with 14 bases between them. CDR3 size: 14 residues. For the CDR3, the DNA is TGTGCCAGCAGTGTTAATCGGGGGGCGGAGACCCAGTACTTC. It yields the protein CASSVNRGAETQYF. Full variable domain (remainder filled in from reference TRBV2 and TRBJ2-5): EPEVTQTPSHQVTQMGQEVILRCVPISNHLYFYWYRQILGQKVEFLVSFYNNEISEKSEIFDDQFSVERPDGSNFTLKIRSTKLEDSAMYFCASSVNRGAETQYFGPGTRLLVL.

In this sample, this clonotype turned up once. The chain couples TRBV7-9 to TRBJ2-7, with D possibly being TRBD2 (5 bases). The CDR3 totals 16 residues. CDR1 and CDR2 from the germline V gene are SEHNR and FQNEAQ (reference sequence). V was trimmed by 1 base and J by 6 bases, leaving 19 bases between them. CDR3 loop: CASSLGTGIKSAEQYF. The DNA for the CDR3 is TGTGCCAGCAGCTTAGGGACGGGAATAAAGTCTGCCGAGCAGTACTTC. Variable domain in full (rest from reference TRBV7-9 and TRBJ2-7): DTGVSQNPRHKITKRGQNVTFRCDPISEHNRLYWYRQTLGQGPEFLTYFQNEAQLEKSRLLSDRFSAERPKGSFSTLEIQRTEQGDSAMYLCASSLGTGIKSAEQYFGPGTRLTVT.

The rearrangement joins TRBV4-1 to TRBJ2-7, with D perhaps being TRBD1 or TRBD2 (5 bases each). The germline V and J ends were trimmed by 0 bases and 2 bases, with 11 bases remaining between them. The CDR3 spans 15 residues. The germline CDR1 and CDR2 sequences are MGHRA and YSYEKL. The CDR3 is CASSQEEGPPYEQYF. As DNA, the CDR3 is TGCGCCAGCAGCCAAGAAGAGGGGCCCCCCTACGAGCAGTACTTC.

The chain has TRBV6-1 and TRBJ2-2; 10 bases are a match to TRBD2. CDR1 and CDR2 from the germline V gene are MNHNS and SASEGT. The CDR3 loop spans 15 amino acids. J lost 2 bases, V lost 11 bases, and 8 bases had no gene match. This CDR3 reads CAGAELAGNTGELFF. For the CDR3, the DNA is TGTGCCGGAGCGGAACTAGCGGGAAACACCGGGGAGCTGTTTTTT.

The rearrangement uses TRBV10-2 and TRBJ1-2, with D tentatively TRBD1 (6 bases). Germline-derived CDR1 and CDR2 are WSHSY and SAAADI. Trimming removed 3 bases from V and 5 bases from J, with 10 bases in between. This CDR3 has 13 amino acids. The CDR3 DNA is TGCGCCAGCAGTGACAGGGGTTTTTATGGCTACACCTTC. Its translation is CASSDRGFYGYTF.

This clonotype was picked up one time. J is TRBJ2-2 and V is TRBV18; possibly TRBD2 for D (5 bases). There are 15 residues in the CDR3. With 0 bases removed from V and 4 bases from J, the gap between germline ends came to 9 bases. CDR1 is KGHSH, CDR2 LQKENI, per germline. CDR3 DNA: TGTGCCAGCTCACCACCACTAGGTTCCACCGGGGAGCTGTTTTTT. It encodes CASSPPLGSTGELFF.

This clonotype has a handful of counts. The V call is TRBV7-3, the J call TRBJ2-3; D gene ambiguous. Between the trimmed V and J ends, which lost 5 bases and 3 bases, there was a span of 9 bases. The CDR3 length is 13 residues. Germline V gene lookup returns CDR1 SGHTA and CDR2 FQGTGA. The CDR3 nucleotides are TGTGCCAGCAGCCTGGGAAGTACAGATACGCAGTATTTT. Translated, it gives CASSLGSTDTQYF. The variable domain in full, completed from reference TRBV7-3 and TRBJ2-3, reads GAGVSQTPSNKVTEKGKYVELRCDPISGHTALYWYRQSLGQGPEFLIYFQGTGAADDSGLPNDRFFAVRPEGSVSTLKIQRTERGDSAVYLCASSLGSTDTQYFGPGTRLTVL.

DNA for the CDR3: TGTGCCAGCAGCTGGATGCCCGGGGACACTGAAGCTTTCTTT. Protein product: CASSWMPGDTEAFF. The chain combines TRBV7-2 with TRBJ1-1; D ambiguous. Trimming cost V 4 bases and J 3 bases, with 12 bases left between them. Germline V gives CDR1 SGHTA, CDR2 FQGNSA. The CDR3 has 14 residues.

This clonotype has just a few counts. This rearrangement joins TRBV6-4 to TRBJ2-1; 7 bases match TRBD2. From germline, CDR1 is MRHNA and CDR2 SNTAGT. Trimming at V came to 6 bases and at J to 6 bases, leaving 11 bases not matched to a gene. The CDR3 is 15 residues long. Here the CDR3 DNA reads TGTGCCAGCAGCGAACTCGCGGGAGAGGGCAATGAGCAGTTCTTC. It codes for CASSELAGEGNEQFF.

This clonotype was recorded a few times. This chain connects TRBV10-3 to TRBJ1-5; TRBD1 is a possible D gene (5 bases). V lost 0 bases and J 5 bases, leaving 8 bases between the germline ends. Germline V gives CDR1 ENHRY, CDR2 SYGVKD. This CDR3 comprises 14 residues. The CDR3 DNA reads as TGTGCCATCAGTGAGTCGCGGGGGGATCAGCCCCAGCATTTT. This encodes CAISESRGDQPQHF.

Here the CDR3 reads CASSLAVSYNEQFF. Written as DNA, the CDR3 is TGTGCCAGCAGCTTAGCGGTCAGCTACAATGAGCAGTTCTTC. The chain carries TRBV7-8 and TRBJ2-1; D gene ambiguous. Trimming pared 0 bases from V and 3 bases from J, leaving 6 bases between. This CDR3 is built from 14 residues. The germline gives CDR1 SGHVS, CDR2 FQNEAQ.

The chain has TRBV5-4 and TRBJ2-6; D possibly corresponds to TRBD1 (5 bases). This CDR3 is built from 16 residues. Germline CDR1 and CDR2: SGHNT and YYREEE (reference sequence). Trimming stripped 0 bases from V and 0 bases from J, with 7 bases between. CDR3 protein: CASSLARASGANVLTF. In nucleotides, the CDR3 is TGTGCCAGCAGCTTGGCCAGGGCCTCTGGGGCCAACGTCCTGACTTTC.

This clonotype was observed a few times. V gene TRBV2 combines with J gene TRBJ2-3; no clear D gene. CDR1 is SNHLY and CDR2 is FYNNEI in the germline V gene. V dropped 4 bases and J dropped 7 bases, with 6 bases sitting between them. CDR3 length: 11 residues. This chain's CDR3 is CASSAGYTQYF. The CDR3 bases are TGTGCCAGCAGTGCTGGCTATACGCAGTATTTT.

This clonotype has only a few counts. The chain carries TRBV7-9 and TRBJ2-1; D is undetermined. V was clipped by 1 base and J by 9 bases, with 7 bases between them. Per germline, CDR1 SEHNR and CDR2 FQNEAQ (reference sequence). The CDR3 loop spans 12 amino acids. This CDR3 is CASSLVPSEQFF. CDR3 coding DNA: TGTGCCAGCAGCTTAGTCCCTAGTGAGCAGTTCTTC.

This chain connects TRBV28 to TRBJ2-2; no firm D call. V was clipped by 7 bases and J by 2 bases, with 17 bases between them. CDR1 is MDHEN, CDR2 SYDVKM, per germline. The CDR3 runs to 16 residues. CDR3 region: CASTLSPVPNTGELFF. For the CDR3, the DNA is TGTGCCAGCACCCTATCCCCAGTGCCCAACACCGGGGAGCTGTTTTTT.

This clonotype was picked up a small number of times. V is TRBV19 and J is TRBJ1-2; a possible D gene is TRBD1 (5 bases). The length of the CDR3 is 13 residues. V lost 7 bases and J 5 bases, leaving 14 bases between the germline ends. CDR1 and CDR2 (germline): LNHDA, SQIVND (reference sequence). In DNA, the CDR3 is TGTGCCAGTACCCCGGGACTGCTATATGGCTACACCTTC. This encodes CASTPGLLYGYTF. Together with reference TRBV19 and TRBJ1-2, the CDR3 gives the full variable domain: DGGITQSPKYLFRKEGQNVTLSCEQNLNHDAMYWYRQDPGQGLRLIYYSQIVNDFQKGDIAEGYSVSREKKESFPLTVTSAQKNPTAFYLCASTPGLLYGYTFGSGTRLTVV.

The chain employs TRBV6-1 and TRBJ2-2, with 7 bases matching TRBD1. The V segment lost 0 bases and the J segment 0 bases; nucleotides outside the gene matches: 7. Germline CDR1 and CDR2: MNHNS and SASEGT. The CDR3 extends over 18 amino acids. The CDR3 DNA reads TGTGCCAGCAGTGAAGCGCTTATAGGGGGCGCGAACACCGGGGAGCTGTTTTTT. It is translated as CASSEALIGGANTGELFF.

The chain is built from TRBV7-2 and TRBJ2-5, with 14 bases matching TRBD2. CDR3 length equals 17 residues. The trim removed 5 bases at V and 6 bases at J, leaving 11 bases unmatched. Per the germline V gene, CDR1 is SGHTA and CDR2 is FQGNSA. CDR3 nucleotides: TGTGCCAGCAGCCCTCCAGGGGGACTAGCGGGAGTAAAGACCCAGTACTTC. The encoded protein is CASSPPGGLAGVKTQYF.